The present T cell receptor (beta chain) was sequenced within a study of blood T cell repertoires in COVID-19 (TCRdb year 2020). For the wider study: Collaborator samples came from the United States, Italy and Spain and covered acute and convalescent phases of COVID-19. Where HLA class I and class II types were available, the types were taken from metadata supplied by the sample provider, not from assay-based typing. Sample metadata almost always included a de-identified subject ID, COVID-19 status, age in years and sex. The repertoires were released in a freely available public database intended as a resource for research on the immune response to SARS-CoV-2. The dataset comprised deeply sampled blood TCRbeta repertoires from subjects exposed to, actively infected with, or recovered from COVID-19. The samples were drawn from the first 160 participants of the ongoing ImmuneRACE study and from under 1,500 subjects provided by 6 global collaborators. The material from the prospective study consisted of cDNA or gDNA derived from T cells, B-cell-depleted T cells, or PBMCs.

The immunoSEQ Assay, a bias-controlled multiplex PCR, was used to amplify TCRbeta CDR3 regions from genomic DNA. In the source study's methods: The number of nucleated cells in each sample was estimated from the amplification of reference gene primers within the assay. To quantify the absolute abundance of each unique TCRbeta CDR3 rearrangement, sequence reads were collapsed and filtered. For each sample, productive Simpson clonality was calculated as the square root of Simpson's diversity index across productive rearrangements. TCRdb's version of the immuneACCESS table is confined to in-frame rearrangements and falls short of the full clone set. An unresolved V gene accounts for under half of the shortfall where checked; the remainder is of unknown origin. The DNA gave D and trimming, while V, J and clone size come from that table. Recorded for this sample are roughly 200,000 clones; approximately 80% of them occurred a single time. Roughly 6.4% of the sample is taken by the ten largest.

A note on this clone: Its antigen remains unidentified. No qualities accompany the bases; no much larger clone lies one base away.

The full study reports these points: The amount of clinical and demographic metadata varied by source and participant and was provided uncurated.

CDR1 and CDR2 are drawn from the germline V gene (reference sequence): LNHDA, SQIVND. The CDR3 measures 13 amino acids from cysteine to phenylalanine. Only the CDR3 region is kept as DNA, spanning 39 bases read in frame from base 1. The V end loses 8 bases and the J end loses 2 bases, and a stretch of 12 bases separates them. The collaborating institutions used their own protocols to collect whole blood in K2EDTA tubes. Collaborator samples were shipped for TCRbeta analysis as frozen whole blood, isolated PBMCs, or DNA extracted from either sample type. In this chain, TRBV19 is recombined with TRBJ1-1; possibly the D gene is TRBD1, per 5 matching bases. The TCR was taken from a man aged 55 to 70 with acute or convalescent COVID-19. The sequenced material came from peripheral blood. At the DNA level, the sequence is TGTGCCAGTCGCCACAGGAGTAACACTGAAGCTTTCTTT. It translates to CASRHRSNTEAFF.